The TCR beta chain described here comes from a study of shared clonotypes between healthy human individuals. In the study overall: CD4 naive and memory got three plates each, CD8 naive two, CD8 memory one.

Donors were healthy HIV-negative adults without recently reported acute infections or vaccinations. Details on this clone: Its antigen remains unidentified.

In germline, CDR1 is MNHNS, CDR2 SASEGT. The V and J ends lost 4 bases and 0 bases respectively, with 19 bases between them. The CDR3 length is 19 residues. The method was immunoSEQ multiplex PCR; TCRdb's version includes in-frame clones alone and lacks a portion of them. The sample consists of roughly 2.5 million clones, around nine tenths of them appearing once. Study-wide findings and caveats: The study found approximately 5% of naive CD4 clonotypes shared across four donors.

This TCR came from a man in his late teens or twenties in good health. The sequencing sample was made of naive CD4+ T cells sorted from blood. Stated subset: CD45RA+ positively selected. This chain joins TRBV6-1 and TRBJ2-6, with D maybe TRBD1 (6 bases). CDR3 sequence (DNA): TGTGCCAGCAGTGGCCGGGACACCCCGTACCGCTCTGGGGCCAACGTCCTGACTTTC. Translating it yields CASSGRDTPYRSGANVLTF.